This TCR beta chain was identified in a study of OX40 agonist ivuxolimab in advanced cancers. Study results and caveats: Clonal expansion in partial responders at 0.1-3.0 mg/kg ranked among the lowest. Some nonresponders additionally presented with little normalized T-cell clonal expansion.

Produced via immunoSEQ multiplex PCR; TCRdb's table is partial and in-frame only. Seen here are 82,000 or so clones, approximately 90% observed once, and the top ten hold 0.95% to 1.3%. In the case of this clone: Antigen specificity is unknown.

Sequencing used CD4+ or CD8+ T cells sorted from blood, obtained in a trial of the OX40 agonist ivuxolimab. The TCR sequence derives from an adult with an advanced solid tumor such as melanoma, head and neck, liver or kidney cancer.

DNA for the CDR3: TGTGCCAGCAGCTTGCCCGGGCAGGACACTGAAGCTTTCTTT. Protein sequence: CASSLPGQDTEAFF. This chain connects TRBV13 to TRBJ1-1; D gene ambiguous. This CDR3 has 14 residues. In germline, CDR1 is PRHDT, CDR2 FYEKMQ (reference sequence). V lost 3 bases and J lost 3, with 11 bases in between.